A selection of T cell receptor beta chains follows, all from one sample in a study of cytomegalovirus exposure and HLA in healthy donors. Produced via immunoSEQ multiplex PCR; TCRdb's table is partial and in-frame only. Of about 120,000 clones listed, more than 75% are singletons. Input material: PBMCs. The source is a woman aged 25 to 39 in good health and CMV-seronegative. The CDR3 runs from the conserved cysteine through the conserved F or W. The order of the fields is V gene, clone size, D gene, J gene, CDR3 protein, CDR3 DNA. A D gene is named only where the DNA matches it firmly. Size is stated for part of the rows, as once, few or many counts, or as a class when the clone is expanded.

V: TRBV11-3
size: .
D: TRBD2
J: TRBJ2-2
CDR3: CASRRLADNTGELFF
DNA: TGTGCCAGCAGACGACTAGCGGATAACACCGGGGAGCTGTTTTTT

V: TRBV2
size: few
D: TRBD2
J: TRBJ2-5
CDR3: CASRFSGRETQYF
DNA: TGTGCCAGCAGGTTTAGCGGGAGGGAGACCCAGTACTTC

V: TRBV5-1
size: .
D: .
J: TRBJ2-2
CDR3: CASRDTGSGELFF
DNA: TGCGCCAGCAGAGATACAGGATCCGGGGAGCTGTTTTTT

V: TRBV19
size: .
D: .
J: TRBJ1-4
CDR3: CASSSGHRYEKLFF
DNA: TGTGCCAGTAGTTCCGGACACCGTTATGAAAAACTGTTTTTT

V: TRBV19
size: once
D: .
J: TRBJ1-5
CDR3: CASSIPGIGNQPQHF
DNA: TGTGCCAGTAGTATCCCGGGAATTGGTAATCAGCCCCAGCATTTT

V: TRBV7-2
size: .
D: .
J: TRBJ1-1
CDR3: CASSLTSEAFF
DNA: TGTGCCAGCAGCTTAACTTCTGAAGCTTTCTTT

V: TRBV19
size: .
D: TRBD1
J: TRBJ1-1
CDR3: CASSLGTANTEAFF
DNA: TGTGCCAGTAGTTTGGGGACAGCTAACACTGAAGCTTTCTTT

V: TRBV19
size: .
D: TRBD2
J: TRBJ2-7
CDR3: CASSAPGGPSSYEQYF
DNA: TGTGCCAGTAGTGCACCGGGGGGGCCAAGCTCCTACGAGCAGTACTTC

V: TRBV30
size: few
D: .
J: TRBJ1-1
CDR3: CAWSPDRRRAFF
DNA: TGTGCCTGGAGTCCCGACAGGAGGAGAGCTTTCTTT

V: TRBV13
size: .
D: TRBD2
J: TRBJ2-2
CDR3: CASSPGLAGGPGELFF
DNA: TGTGCCAGCAGCCCAGGACTAGCGGGGGGTCCCGGGGAGCTGTTTTTT

V: TRBV28
size: .
D: TRBD1
J: TRBJ2-1
CDR3: CASSPTGTGPYNEQFF
DNA: TGTGCCAGCAGTCCAACCGGGACAGGGCCCTACAATGAGCAGTTCTTC

V: TRBV19
size: .
D: TRBD1
J: TRBJ1-5
CDR3: CASLDRGPYSNQPQHF
DNA: TGTGCCAGCCTCGACAGGGGGCCTTATAGCAATCAGCCCCAGCATTTT

V: TRBV6-6
size: few
D: .
J: TRBJ1-2
CDR3: CASTQTWGEYGYTF
DNA: TGTGCCAGCACTCAAACATGGGGCGAATATGGCTACACCTTC

V: TRBV30
size: .
D: .
J: TRBJ1-5
CDR3: CAWSRGGSNQPQHF
DNA: TGTGCCTGGAGCAGGGGCGGAAGCAATCAGCCCCAGCATTTT

V: TRBV2
size: .
D: TRBD1
J: TRBJ2-1
CDR3: CASSEVGQGTNEQFF
DNA: TGTGCCAGCAGTGAGGTGGGACAGGGGACCAATGAGCAGTTCTTC

V: TRBV7-8
size: .
D: TRBD1
J: TRBJ1-1
CDR3: CASNLNRGTEAFF
DNA: TGTGCCAGCAATTTAAACAGGGGCACTGAAGCTTTCTTT

V: TRBV7-2
size: .
D: .
J: TRBJ1-6
CDR3: CASSPQPPSALHF
DNA: TGTGCCAGCAGTCCACAGCCTCCTTCGGCCCTCCACTTT

V: TRBV11-2
size: .
D: .
J: TRBJ1-6
CDR3: CASSLSSYNSPLHF
DNA: TGTGCCAGCAGCCTAAGCTCCTATAATTCACCCCTCCACTTT

V: TRBV7-2
size: .
D: .
J: TRBJ2-1
CDR3: CASSLESGGGYNEQFF
DNA: TGTGCCAGCAGCTTAGAGTCGGGGGGCGGGTACAATGAGCAGTTCTTC

V: TRBV14
size: .
D: .
J: TRBJ2-1
CDR3: CASSQRVSSYNEQFF
DNA: TGTGCCAGCAGCCAGAGGGTAAGCTCCTACAATGAGCAGTTCTTC

V: TRBV11-2
size: .
D: .
J: TRBJ2-3
CDR3: CASSLVAGATTDTQYF
DNA: TGTGCCAGCAGCTTAGTGGCGGGGGCGACCACAGATACGCAGTATTTT

V: TRBV9
size: once
D: .
J: TRBJ2-2
CDR3: CASSASRFTGELFF
DNA: TGTGCCAGCAGCGCGTCCAGGTTCACCGGGGAGCTGTTTTTT

V: TRBV11-2
size: .
D: TRBD1
J: TRBJ1-1
CDR3: CASSVPWTGNTEAFF
DNA: TGTGCCAGCAGCGTCCCCTGGACAGGGAACACTGAAGCTTTCTTT

V: TRBV2
size: .
D: .
J: TRBJ2-2
CDR3: CASSLTGDTGELFF
DNA: TGTGCCAGCAGTTTAACAGGAGACACCGGGGAGCTGTTTTTT

V: TRBV29-1
size: .
D: .
J: TRBJ1-3
CDR3: CSVDIQGSGNTIYF
DNA: TGCAGCGTTGATATCCAGGGTTCGGGAAACACCATATATTTT

V: TRBV10-3
size: once
D: TRBD1
J: TRBJ2-3
CDR3: CAISGHPRGTDLGDTQYF
DNA: TGTGCCATCAGTGGTCACCCTCGAGGGACAGATCTGGGGGATACGCAGTATTTT

V: TRBV28
size: few
D: .
J: TRBJ1-1
CDR3: CASSLSGPKRAFF
DNA: TGTGCCAGCAGTTTATCAGGGCCCAAGCGTGCTTTCTTT

V: TRBV18
size: .
D: .
J: TRBJ1-5
CDR3: CASSSGEGQPQHF
DNA: TGTGCCAGCTCTTCAGGGGAGGGTCAGCCCCAGCATTTT

V: TRBV27
size: .
D: TRBD2
J: TRBJ2-1
CDR3: CASRSPSGRYNEQFF
DNA: TGTGCCAGCCGTTCCCCTAGCGGTCGGTACAATGAGCAGTTCTTC

V: TRBV30
size: .
D: .
J: TRBJ2-2
CDR3: CAWTRDSGELFF
DNA: TGTGCCTGGACCCGAGATTCCGGGGAGCTGTTTTTT

V: TRBV5-6
size: .
D: .
J: TRBJ2-5
CDR3: CASSLVSGVQETQYF
DNA: TGTGCCAGCAGCTTGGTGTCAGGTGTTCAAGAGACCCAGTACTTC

V: TRBV6-6
size: .
D: TRBD1
J: TRBJ2-4
CDR3: CASRLGQGGIQYF
DNA: TGTGCCAGCAGACTCGGACAGGGGGGCATTCAGTACTTC

V: TRBV4-1
size: .
D: TRBD1
J: TRBJ1-2
CDR3: CASSLLHGTVYGYTF
DNA: TGCGCCAGCAGCCTCTTACACGGGACAGTCTATGGCTACACCTTC

V: TRBV19
size: .
D: TRBD1
J: TRBJ2-3
CDR3: CASSIPGQGREDTQYF
DNA: TGTGCCAGTAGTATCCCCGGACAGGGGAGGGAAGATACGCAGTATTTT

V: TRBV7-2
size: many
D: TRBD2
J: TRBJ2-7
CDR3: CASSLGGLAGREQYF
DNA: TGTGCCAGCAGCTTAGGGGGACTAGCGGGGCGCGAGCAGTACTTC

V: TRBV7-8
size: few
D: .
J: TRBJ2-7
CDR3: CASSPDRGTLPGLSDEQYF
DNA: TGTGCCAGCAGCCCGGATCGGGGCACTCTTCCGGGACTCTCCGACGAGCAGTACTTC

V: TRBV4-1
size: .
D: TRBD2
J: TRBJ2-7
CDR3: CASSNLAGGGPYEQYF
DNA: TGCGCCAGCAGTAATCTAGCGGGGGGGGGACCCTACGAGCAGTACTTC

V: TRBV27
size: .
D: TRBD1
J: TRBJ1-2
CDR3: CASSLRGGDYGYTF
DNA: TGTGCCAGCAGTTTAAGAGGGGGCGACTATGGCTACACCTTC

V: TRBV18
size: .
D: .
J: TRBJ2-7
CDR3: CASSPAGGNEQYF
DNA: TGTGCCAGCTCACCCGCTGGGGGGAACGAGCAGTACTTC

V: TRBV4-3
size: .
D: TRBD1
J: TRBJ1-4
CDR3: CASSQGTGFNEKLFF
DNA: TGCGCCAGCAGCCAAGGGACAGGGTTTAATGAAAAACTGTTTTTT

V: TRBV6-5
size: .
D: .
J: TRBJ1-6
CDR3: CASSQQGRETPLHF
DNA: TGTGCCAGCAGCCAACAGGGCCGAGAGACACCCCTCCACTTT

V: TRBV5-1
size: .
D: .
J: TRBJ2-7
CDR3: CASSLAWGVAYEQYF
DNA: TGCGCCAGCAGCTTGGCCTGGGGGGTCGCCTACGAGCAGTACTTC

V: TRBV9
size: .
D: TRBD1
J: TRBJ1-5
CDR3: CASSLTGERQPQHF
DNA: TGTGCCAGCAGTCTCACAGGGGAGCGACAGCCCCAGCATTTT

V: TRBV7-2
size: .
D: TRBD1
J: TRBJ2-4
CDR3: CASTTRTPLPGGLMYIQYF
DNA: TGTGCCAGCACCACTAGAACCCCTCTACCAGGGGGCTTGATGTACATTCAGTACTTC

V: TRBV27
size: .
D: .
J: TRBJ2-3
CDR3: CASSSLGGGGTDTQYF
DNA: TGTGCCAGCAGTTCCCTCGGAGGGGGCGGGACAGATACGCAGTATTTT

V: TRBV6-6
size: .
D: TRBD1
J: TRBJ2-7
CDR3: CASSHPGQVGPYEQYF
DNA: TGTGCCAGCAGCCACCCGGGACAGGTTGGTCCTTACGAGCAGTACTTC

V: TRBV14
size: .
D: .
J: TRBJ2-7
CDR3: CASSQVSTYSYEQYF
DNA: TGTGCCAGCAGCCAAGTGTCCACATATTCCTACGAGCAGTACTTC

V: TRBV30
size: .
D: TRBD1
J: TRBJ1-6
CDR3: CAWRAQGSVNSPLHF
DNA: TGTGCCTGGAGGGCACAGGGGAGTGTAAATTCACCCCTCCACTTT

V: TRBV7-8
size: .
D: .
J: TRBJ1-5
CDR3: CASSSVRGEDQPQHF
DNA: TGTGCCAGCAGCTCGGTCAGGGGAGAAGATCAGCCCCAGCATTTT

V: TRBV9
size: .
D: .
J: TRBJ1-2
CDR3: CASTPPDMNYGYTF
DNA: TGTGCCAGCACCCCTCCAGACATGAACTATGGCTACACCTTC

V: TRBV9
size: .
D: .
J: TRBJ2-3
CDR3: CASGGGLTDTQYF
DNA: TGTGCCAGCGGGGGGGGCCTGACAGATACGCAGTATTTT